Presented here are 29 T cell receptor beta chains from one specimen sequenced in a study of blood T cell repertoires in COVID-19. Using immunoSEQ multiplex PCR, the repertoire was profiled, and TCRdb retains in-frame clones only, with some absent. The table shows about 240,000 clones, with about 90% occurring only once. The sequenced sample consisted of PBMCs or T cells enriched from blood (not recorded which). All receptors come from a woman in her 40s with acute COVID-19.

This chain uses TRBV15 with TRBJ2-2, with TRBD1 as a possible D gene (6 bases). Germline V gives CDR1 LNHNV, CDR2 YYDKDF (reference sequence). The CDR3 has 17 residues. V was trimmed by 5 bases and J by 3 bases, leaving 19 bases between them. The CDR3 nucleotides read TGTGCCACCAGCCCTTCCCCGGGGCAGGGGTACACCGGGGAGCTGTTTTTT. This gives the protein CATSPSPGQGYTGELFF.

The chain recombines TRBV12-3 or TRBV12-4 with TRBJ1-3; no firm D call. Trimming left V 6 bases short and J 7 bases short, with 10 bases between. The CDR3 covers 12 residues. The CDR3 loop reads CASSPGINTIYF. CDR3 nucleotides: TGTGCCAGCAGCCCAGGTATCAACACCATATATTTT.

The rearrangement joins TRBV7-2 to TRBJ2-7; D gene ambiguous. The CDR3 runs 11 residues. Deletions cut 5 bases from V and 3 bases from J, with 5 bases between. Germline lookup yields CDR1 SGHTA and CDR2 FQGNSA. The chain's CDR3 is CASSLSYEQYF. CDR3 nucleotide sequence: TGTGCCAGCAGCCTTAGCTACGAGCAGTACTTC. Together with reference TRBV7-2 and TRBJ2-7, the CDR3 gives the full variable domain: GAGVSQSPSNKVTEKGKDVELRCDPISGHTALYWYRQSLGQGLEFLIYFQGNSAPDKSGLPSDRFSAERTGGSVSTLTIQRTQQEDSAVYLCASSLSYEQYFGPGTRLTVT.

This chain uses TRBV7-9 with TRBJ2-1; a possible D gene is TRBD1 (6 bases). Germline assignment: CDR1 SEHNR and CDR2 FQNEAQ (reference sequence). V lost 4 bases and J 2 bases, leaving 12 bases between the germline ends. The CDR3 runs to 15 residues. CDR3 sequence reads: CASSYRDKAYNEQFF. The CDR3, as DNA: TGTGCCAGCAGCTACCGGGACAAAGCCTACAATGAGCAGTTCTTC. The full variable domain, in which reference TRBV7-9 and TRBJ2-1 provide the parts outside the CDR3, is DTGVSQNPRHKITKRGQNVTFRCDPISEHNRLYWYRQTLGQGPEFLTYFQNEAQLEKSRLLSDRFSAERPKGSFSTLEIQRTEQGDSAMYLCASSYRDKAYNEQFFGPGTRLTVL.

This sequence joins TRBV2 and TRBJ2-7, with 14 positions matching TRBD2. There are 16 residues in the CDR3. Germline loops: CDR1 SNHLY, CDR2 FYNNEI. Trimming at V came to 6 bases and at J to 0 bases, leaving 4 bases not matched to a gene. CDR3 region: CASREGLAGDSYEQYF. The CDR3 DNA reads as TGTGCCAGCAGGGAGGGACTAGCGGGAGACTCCTACGAGCAGTACTTC.

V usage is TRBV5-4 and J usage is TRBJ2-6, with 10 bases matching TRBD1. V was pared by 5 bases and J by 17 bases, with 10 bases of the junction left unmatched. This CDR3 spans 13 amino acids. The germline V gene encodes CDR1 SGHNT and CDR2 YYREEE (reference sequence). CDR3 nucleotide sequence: TGTGCCAGCAGTATCCGGGACAGGGGCCCCTTGACTTTC. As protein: CASSIRDRGPLTF.

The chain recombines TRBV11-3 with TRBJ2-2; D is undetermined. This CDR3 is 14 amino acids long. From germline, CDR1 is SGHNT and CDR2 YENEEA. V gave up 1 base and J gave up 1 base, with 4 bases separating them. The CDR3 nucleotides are TGTGCCAGCAGCTTAGCCCTGAACACCGGGGAGCTGTTTTTT. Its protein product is CASSLALNTGELFF.

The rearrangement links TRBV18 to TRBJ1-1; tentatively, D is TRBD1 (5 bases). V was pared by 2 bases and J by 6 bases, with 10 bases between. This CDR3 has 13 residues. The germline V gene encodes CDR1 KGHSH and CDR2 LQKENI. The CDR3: CASSPGPGAEAFF. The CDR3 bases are TGTGCCAGCTCACCAGGACCGGGGGCTGAAGCTTTCTTT. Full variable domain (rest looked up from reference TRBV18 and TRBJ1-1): NAGVMQNPRHLVRRRGQEARLRCSPMKGHSHVYWYRQLPEEGLKFMVYLQKENIIDESGMPKERFSAEFPKEGPSILRIQQVVRGDSAAYFCASSPGPGAEAFFGQGTRLTVV.

The chain's CDR3 is CASSFPAQGYNEQFF. The CDR3 DNA reads TGTGCCAGCAGCTTTCCGGCACAGGGTTACAATGAGCAGTTCTTC. V and J are TRBV7-3 and TRBJ2-1, with D maybe TRBD1 (6 bases). Germline V CDR1 and CDR2: SGHTA, FQGTGA. This CDR3 has 15 residues. Trimming removed 3 bases at V and 4 bases at J, with 13 bases between.

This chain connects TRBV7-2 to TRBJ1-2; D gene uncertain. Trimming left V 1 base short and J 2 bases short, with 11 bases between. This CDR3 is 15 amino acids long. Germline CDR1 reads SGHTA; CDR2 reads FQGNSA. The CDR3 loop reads CASSLVGLSNYGYTF. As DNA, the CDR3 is TGTGCCAGCAGCTTAGTGGGCCTCAGCAACTATGGCTACACCTTC.

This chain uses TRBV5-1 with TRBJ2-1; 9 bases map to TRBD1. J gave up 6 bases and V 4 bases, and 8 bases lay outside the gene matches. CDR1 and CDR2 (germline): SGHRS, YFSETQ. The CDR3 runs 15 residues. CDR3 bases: TGCGCCAGCAGCGGGACAGGGCTCACGGCCAATGAGCAGTTCTTC. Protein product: CASSGTGLTANEQFF. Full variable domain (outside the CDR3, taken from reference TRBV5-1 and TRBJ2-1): KAGVTQTPRYLIKTRGQQVTLSCSPISGHRSVSWYQQTPGQGLQFLFEYFSETQRNKGNFPGRFSGRQFSNSRSEMNVSTLELGDSALYLCASSGTGLTANEQFFGPGTRLTVL.

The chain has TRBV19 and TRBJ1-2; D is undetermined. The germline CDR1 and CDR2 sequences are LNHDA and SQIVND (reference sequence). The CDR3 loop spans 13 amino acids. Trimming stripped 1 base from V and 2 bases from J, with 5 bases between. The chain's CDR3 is CASSIGLNYGYTF. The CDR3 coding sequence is TGTGCCAGTAGTATAGGGCTGAACTATGGCTACACCTTC.

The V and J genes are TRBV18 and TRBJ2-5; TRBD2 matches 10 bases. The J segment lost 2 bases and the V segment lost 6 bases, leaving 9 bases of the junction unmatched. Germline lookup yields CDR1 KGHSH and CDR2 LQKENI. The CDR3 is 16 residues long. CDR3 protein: CASSRRGTSEQETQYF. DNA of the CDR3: TGTGCCAGCTCCCGCCGTGGGACTAGCGAGCAAGAGACCCAGTACTTC.

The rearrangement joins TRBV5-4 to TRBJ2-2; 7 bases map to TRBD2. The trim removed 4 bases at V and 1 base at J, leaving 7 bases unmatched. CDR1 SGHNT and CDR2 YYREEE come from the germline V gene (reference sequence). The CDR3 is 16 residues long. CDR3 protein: CASSTTGTMNTGELFF. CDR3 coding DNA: TGTGCCAGCAGCACGACCGGGACTATGAACACCGGGGAGCTGTTTTTT.

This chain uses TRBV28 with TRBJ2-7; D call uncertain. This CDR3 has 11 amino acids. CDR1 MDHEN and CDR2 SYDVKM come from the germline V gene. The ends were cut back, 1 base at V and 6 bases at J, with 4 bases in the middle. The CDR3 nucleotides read TGTGCCAGCAGTTTATCGCGCGAGCAGTACTTC. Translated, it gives CASSLSREQYF.

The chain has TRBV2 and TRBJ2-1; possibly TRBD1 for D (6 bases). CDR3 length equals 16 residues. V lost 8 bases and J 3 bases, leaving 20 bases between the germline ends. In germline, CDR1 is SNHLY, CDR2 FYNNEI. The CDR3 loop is CASLSRGGGGYNEQFF. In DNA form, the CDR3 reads TGTGCCAGCTTAAGCAGGGGTGGTGGGGGCTACAATGAGCAGTTCTTC.

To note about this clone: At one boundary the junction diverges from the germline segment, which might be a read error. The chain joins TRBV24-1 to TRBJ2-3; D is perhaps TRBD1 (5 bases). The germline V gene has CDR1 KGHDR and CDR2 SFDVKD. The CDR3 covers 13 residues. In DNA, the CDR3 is TGTGCCACCAGCCAGGGTAGCACGGATACGCAGTATTTT. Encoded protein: CATSQGSTDTQYF.

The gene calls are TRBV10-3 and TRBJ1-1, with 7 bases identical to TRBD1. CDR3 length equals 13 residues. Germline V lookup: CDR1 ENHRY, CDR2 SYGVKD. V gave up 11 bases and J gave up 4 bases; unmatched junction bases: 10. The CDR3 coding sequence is TGTGCCGCGTCACAGGGGTTGGCCACTGAAGCTTTCTTT. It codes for CAASQGLATEAFF.

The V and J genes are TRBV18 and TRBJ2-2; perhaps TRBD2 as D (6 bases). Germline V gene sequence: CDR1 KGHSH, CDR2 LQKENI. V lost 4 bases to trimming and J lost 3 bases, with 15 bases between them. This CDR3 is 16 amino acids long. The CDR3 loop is CASSRINGRDTGELFF. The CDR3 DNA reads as TGTGCCAGCTCACGAATTAACGGGAGAGACACCGGGGAGCTGTTTTTT.

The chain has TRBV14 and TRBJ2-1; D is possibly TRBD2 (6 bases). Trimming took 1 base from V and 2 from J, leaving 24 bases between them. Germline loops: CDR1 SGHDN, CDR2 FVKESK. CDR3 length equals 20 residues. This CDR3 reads CASSQVTIAPRETAYNEQFF. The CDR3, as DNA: TGTGCCAGCAGCCAAGTCACCATCGCCCCCCGGGAGACAGCCTACAATGAGCAGTTCTTC. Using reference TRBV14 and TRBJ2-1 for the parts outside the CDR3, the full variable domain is EAGVTQFPSHSVIEKGQTVTLRCDPISGHDNLYWYRRVMGKEIKFLLHFVKESKQDESGMPNNRFLAERTGGTYSTLKVQPAELEDSGVYFCASSQVTIAPRETAYNEQFFGPGTRLTVL.

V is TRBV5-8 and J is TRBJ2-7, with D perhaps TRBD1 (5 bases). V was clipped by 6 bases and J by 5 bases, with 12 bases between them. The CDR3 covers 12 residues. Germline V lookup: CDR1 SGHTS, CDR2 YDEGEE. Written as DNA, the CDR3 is TGTGCCAGCACCAGGGCAGCCGACGAGCAGTACTTC. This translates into CASTRAADEQYF.

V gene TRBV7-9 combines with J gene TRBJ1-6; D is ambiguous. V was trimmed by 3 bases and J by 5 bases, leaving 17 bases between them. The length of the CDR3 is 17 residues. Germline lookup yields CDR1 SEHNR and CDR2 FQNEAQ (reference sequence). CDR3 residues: CASSFTGRGGDNSPLHF. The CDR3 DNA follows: TGTGCCAGCAGCTTTACGGGCCGGGGAGGCGATAATTCACCCCTCCACTTT.

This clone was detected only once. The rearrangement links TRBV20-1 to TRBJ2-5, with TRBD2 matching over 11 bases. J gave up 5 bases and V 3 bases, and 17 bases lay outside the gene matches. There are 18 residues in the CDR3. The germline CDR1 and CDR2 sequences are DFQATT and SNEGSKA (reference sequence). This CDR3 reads CSASPRELAGVLSETQYF. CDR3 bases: TGCAGTGCTAGTCCACGGGAACTAGCGGGAGTATTGTCTGAGACCCAGTACTTC.

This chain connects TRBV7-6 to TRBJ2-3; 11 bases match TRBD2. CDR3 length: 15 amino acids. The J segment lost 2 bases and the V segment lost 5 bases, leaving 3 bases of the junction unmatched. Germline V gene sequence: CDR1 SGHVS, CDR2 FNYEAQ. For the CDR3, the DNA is TGTGCCAGCAGCCTTAGCGGGAGGGCCACAGATACGCAGTATTTT. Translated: CASSLSGRATDTQYF.

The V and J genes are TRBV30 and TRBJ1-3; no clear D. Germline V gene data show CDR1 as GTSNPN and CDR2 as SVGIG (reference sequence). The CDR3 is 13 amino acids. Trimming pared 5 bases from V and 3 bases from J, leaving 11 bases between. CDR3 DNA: TGTGCCTGGTCCGGGTTTGGTGGAAACACCATATATTTT. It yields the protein CAWSGFGGNTIYF.

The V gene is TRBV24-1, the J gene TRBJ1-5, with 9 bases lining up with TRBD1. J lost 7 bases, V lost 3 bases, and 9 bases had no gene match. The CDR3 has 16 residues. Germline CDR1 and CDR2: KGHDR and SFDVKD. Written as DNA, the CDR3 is TGTGCCACCAGTGATGCCGGGACAGGGTTAGGACAGCCCCAGCATTTT. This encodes CATSDAGTGLGQPQHF.

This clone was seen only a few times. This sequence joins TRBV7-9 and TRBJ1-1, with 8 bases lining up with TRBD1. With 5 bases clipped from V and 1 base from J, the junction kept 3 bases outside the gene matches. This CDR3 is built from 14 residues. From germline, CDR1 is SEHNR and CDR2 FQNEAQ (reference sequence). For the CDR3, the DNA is TGTGCCAGCAGCAGGACAGGGTCGAACACTGAAGCTTTCTTT. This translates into CASSRTGSNTEAFF.

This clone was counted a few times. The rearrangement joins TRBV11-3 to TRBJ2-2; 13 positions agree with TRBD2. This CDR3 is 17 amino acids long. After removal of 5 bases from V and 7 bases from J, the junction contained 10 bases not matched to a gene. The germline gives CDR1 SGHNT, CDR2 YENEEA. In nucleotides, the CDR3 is TGTGCCAGCAGCCTCGGACTAGCGGGAGACCCGAGCGGGGAGCTGTTTTTT. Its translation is CASSLGLAGDPSGELFF.

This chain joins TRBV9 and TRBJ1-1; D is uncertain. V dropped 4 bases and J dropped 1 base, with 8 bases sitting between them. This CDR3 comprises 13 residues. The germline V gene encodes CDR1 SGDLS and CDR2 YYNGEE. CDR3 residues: CASSPGWNTEAFF. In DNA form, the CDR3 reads TGTGCCAGCAGCCCCGGGTGGAACACTGAAGCTTTCTTT.